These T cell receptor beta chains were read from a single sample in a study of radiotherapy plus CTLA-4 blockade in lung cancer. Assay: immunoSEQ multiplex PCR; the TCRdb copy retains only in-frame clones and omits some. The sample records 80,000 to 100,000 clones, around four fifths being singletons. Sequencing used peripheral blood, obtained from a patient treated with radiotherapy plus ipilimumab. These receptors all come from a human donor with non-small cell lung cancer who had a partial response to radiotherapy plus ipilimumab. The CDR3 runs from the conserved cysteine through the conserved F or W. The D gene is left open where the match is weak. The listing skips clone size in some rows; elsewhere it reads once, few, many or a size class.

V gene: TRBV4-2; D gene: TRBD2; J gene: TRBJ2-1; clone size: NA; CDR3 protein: CASRGQVGSGRGNEQFF; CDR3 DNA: TGTGCCAGCAGGGGTCAAGTGGGGAGCGGGAGGGGTAATGAGCAGTTCTTC
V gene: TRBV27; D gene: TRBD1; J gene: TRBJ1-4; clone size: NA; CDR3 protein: CASGGQGAGKLFF; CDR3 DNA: TGTGCCAGCGGTGGGCAGGGGGCAGGGAAACTGTTTTTT
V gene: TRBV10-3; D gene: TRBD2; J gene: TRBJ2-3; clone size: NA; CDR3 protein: CATHMGGRPTDTQYF; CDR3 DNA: TGTGCCACCCACATGGGCGGGAGACCCACAGATACGCAGTATTTT
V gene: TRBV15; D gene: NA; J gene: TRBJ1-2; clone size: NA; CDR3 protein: CATSRGAGYGYTF; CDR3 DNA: TGTGCCACCAGCAGGGGCGCGGGCTATGGCTACACCTTC
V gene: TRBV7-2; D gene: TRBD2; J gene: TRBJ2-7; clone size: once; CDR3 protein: CASSLVGTNTYEQYF; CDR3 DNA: TGTGCCAGCAGCTTAGTGGGGACTAACACCTACGAGCAGTACTTC
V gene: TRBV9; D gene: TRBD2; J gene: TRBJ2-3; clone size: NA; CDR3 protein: CASSVLNSGSTDTQYF; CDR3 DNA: TGTGCCAGCAGCGTACTGAATAGCGGGAGTACAGATACGCAGTATTTT
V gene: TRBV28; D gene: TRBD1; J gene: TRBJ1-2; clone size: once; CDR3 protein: CASTDRDRINYGYTF; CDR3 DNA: TGTGCCAGCACTGACCGGGACAGAATTAACTATGGCTACACCTTC
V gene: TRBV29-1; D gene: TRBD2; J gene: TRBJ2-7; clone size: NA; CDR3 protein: CSVRGGDEQYF; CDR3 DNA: TGCAGCGTCCGGGGGGGGGACGAGCAGTACTTC
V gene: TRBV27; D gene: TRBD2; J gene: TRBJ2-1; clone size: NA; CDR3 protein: CASSLLLAGDDEQFF; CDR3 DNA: TGTGCCAGCAGTTTATTACTAGCGGGGGACGATGAGCAGTTCTTC
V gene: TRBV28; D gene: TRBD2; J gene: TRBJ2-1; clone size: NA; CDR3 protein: CASSSVASGNHEQFF; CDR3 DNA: TGTGCCAGCAGTTCAGTGGCTAGCGGGAACCATGAGCAGTTCTTC
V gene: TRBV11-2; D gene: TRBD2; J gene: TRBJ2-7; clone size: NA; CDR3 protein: CASSPGLAQTEQYF; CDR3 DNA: TGTGCCAGCAGCCCAGGACTAGCGCAAACCGAGCAGTACTTC
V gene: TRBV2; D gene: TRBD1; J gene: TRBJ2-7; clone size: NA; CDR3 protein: CASRDRGPEQYF; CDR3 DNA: TGTGCCAGCAGGGACAGGGGACCCGAGCAGTACTTC
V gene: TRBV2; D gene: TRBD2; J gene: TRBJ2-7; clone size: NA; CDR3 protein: CASGGLAYEQYF; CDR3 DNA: TGTGCCAGCGGGGGACTAGCCTACGAGCAGTACTTC
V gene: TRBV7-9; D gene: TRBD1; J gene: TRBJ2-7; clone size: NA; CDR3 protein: CASSTYTGQGVYEQYF; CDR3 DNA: TGTGCCAGCAGCACCTACACGGGACAGGGTGTCTACGAGCAGTACTTC
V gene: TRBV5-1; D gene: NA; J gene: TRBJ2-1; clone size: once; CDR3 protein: CASSRGGVNEQFF; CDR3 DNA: TGCGCCAGCAGCAGAGGGGGGGTCAATGAGCAGTTCTTC
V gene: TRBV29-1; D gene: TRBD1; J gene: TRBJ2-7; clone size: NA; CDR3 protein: CSVPGQGSYEQYF; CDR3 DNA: TGCAGCGTACCGGGACAGGGTTCGTACGAGCAGTACTTC
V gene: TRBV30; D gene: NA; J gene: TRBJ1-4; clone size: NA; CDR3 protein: CAWSWAFEKLLF; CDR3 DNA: TGTGCCTGGAGTTGGGCATTCGAAAAACTGCTTTTT
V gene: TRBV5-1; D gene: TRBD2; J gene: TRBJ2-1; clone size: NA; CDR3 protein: CASSLALAGGNEQFF; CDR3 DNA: TGCGCCAGCAGCTTGGCCCTAGCGGGAGGGAATGAGCAGTTCTTC
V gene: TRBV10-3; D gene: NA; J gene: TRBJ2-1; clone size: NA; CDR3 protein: CAISDTGNEQFF; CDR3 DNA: TGTGCCATCAGTGATACGGGCAATGAGCAGTTCTTC
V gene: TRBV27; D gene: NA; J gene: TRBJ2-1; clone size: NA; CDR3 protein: CASRRQKDEQFF; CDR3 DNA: TGTGCCAGCAGACGACAGAAGGATGAGCAGTTCTTC
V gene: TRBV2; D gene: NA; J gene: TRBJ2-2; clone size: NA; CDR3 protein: CASRRIIDGELFF; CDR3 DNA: TGTGCCAGCAGGAGGATTATTGACGGGGAGCTGTTTTTT
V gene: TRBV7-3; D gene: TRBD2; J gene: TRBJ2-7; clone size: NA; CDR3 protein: CASSPSGRVGEQYF; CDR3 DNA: TGTGCCAGCAGCCCTAGCGGGAGGGTAGGCGAGCAGTACTTC
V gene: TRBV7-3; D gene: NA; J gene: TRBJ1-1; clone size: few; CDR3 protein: CASSFTPGVSEAFF; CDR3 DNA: TGTGCCAGCAGCTTTACCCCGGGGGTCTCTGAAGCTTTCTTT
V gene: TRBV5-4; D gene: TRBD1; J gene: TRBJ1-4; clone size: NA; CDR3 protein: CASSLNRGTDEKLFF; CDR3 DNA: TGTGCCAGCAGCTTGAACAGGGGCACCGATGAAAAACTGTTTTTT
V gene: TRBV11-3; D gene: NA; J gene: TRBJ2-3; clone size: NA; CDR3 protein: CASSLLSPDTQYF; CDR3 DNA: TGTGCCAGCAGCTTACTGTCCCCAGATACGCAGTATTTT
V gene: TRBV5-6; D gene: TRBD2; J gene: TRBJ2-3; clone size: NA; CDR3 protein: CASSLEGPGTRRDKDTQYF; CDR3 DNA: TGTGCCAGCAGCTTGGAGGGCCCCGGGACTAGGCGGGACAAAGATACGCAGTATTTT
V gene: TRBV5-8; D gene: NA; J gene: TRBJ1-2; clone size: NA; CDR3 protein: CASSLGQGTYGYTF; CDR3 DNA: TGTGCCAGCAGCTTGGGCCAGGGAACCTATGGCTACACCTTC
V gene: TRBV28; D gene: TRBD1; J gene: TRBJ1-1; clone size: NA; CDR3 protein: CASSPPGTGDTEAFF; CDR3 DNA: TGTGCCAGCAGTCCCCCTGGGACAGGGGACACTGAAGCTTTCTTT
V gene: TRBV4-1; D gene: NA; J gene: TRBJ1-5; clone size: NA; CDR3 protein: CASSQGHDDQPQHF; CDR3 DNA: TGCGCCAGCAGCCAGGGACACGACGATCAGCCCCAGCATTTT
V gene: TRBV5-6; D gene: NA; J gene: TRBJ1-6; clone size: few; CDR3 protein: CASSRRPPGIDNSPLHF; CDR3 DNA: TGTGCCAGCAGCCGTCGCCCCCCGGGGATCGATAATTCACCCCTCCACTTT
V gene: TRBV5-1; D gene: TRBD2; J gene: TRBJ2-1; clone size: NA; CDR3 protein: CASSLGAGGPGGEQFF; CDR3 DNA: TGCGCCAGCAGCTTGGGGGCGGGGGGACCTGGAGGTGAGCAGTTCTTC
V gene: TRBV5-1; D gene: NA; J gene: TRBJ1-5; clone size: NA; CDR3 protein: CASSLGYASNQPQHF; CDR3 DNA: TGCGCCAGCAGCCTCGGTTACGCTAGCAATCAGCCCCAGCATTTT
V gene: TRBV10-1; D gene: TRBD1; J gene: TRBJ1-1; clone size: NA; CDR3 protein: CASSEGQGFTEAFF; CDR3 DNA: TGCGCCAGCAGTGAGGGACAGGGCTTCACTGAAGCTTTCTTT
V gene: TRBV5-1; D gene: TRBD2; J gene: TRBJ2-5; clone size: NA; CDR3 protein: CASSLVPSGRRETQYF; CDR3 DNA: TGCGCCAGCAGCTTGGTGCCTAGCGGGAGGAGAGAGACCCAGTACTTC
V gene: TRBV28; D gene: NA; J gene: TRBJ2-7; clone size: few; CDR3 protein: CASSSPNYEQYF; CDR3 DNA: TGTGCCAGCAGTTCCCCAAACTACGAGCAGTACTTC